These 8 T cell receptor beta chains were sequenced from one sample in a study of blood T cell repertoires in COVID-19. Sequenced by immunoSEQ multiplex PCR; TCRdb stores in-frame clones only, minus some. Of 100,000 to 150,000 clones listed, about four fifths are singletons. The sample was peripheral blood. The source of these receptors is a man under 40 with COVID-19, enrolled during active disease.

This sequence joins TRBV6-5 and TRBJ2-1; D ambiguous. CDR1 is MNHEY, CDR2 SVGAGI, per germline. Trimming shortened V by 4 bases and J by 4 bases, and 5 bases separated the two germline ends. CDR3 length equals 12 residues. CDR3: CASSSRYNEQFF. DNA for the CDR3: TGTGCCAGCAGTTCTCGGTACAATGAGCAGTTCTTC.

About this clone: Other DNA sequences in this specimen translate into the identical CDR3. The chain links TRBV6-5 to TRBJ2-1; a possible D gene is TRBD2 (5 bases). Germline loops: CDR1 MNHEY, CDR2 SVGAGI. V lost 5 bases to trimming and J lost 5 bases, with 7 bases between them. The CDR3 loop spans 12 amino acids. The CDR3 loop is CASSPGNNEQFF. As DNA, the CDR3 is TGTGCCAGCAGTCCCGGGAACAATGAGCAGTTCTTC.

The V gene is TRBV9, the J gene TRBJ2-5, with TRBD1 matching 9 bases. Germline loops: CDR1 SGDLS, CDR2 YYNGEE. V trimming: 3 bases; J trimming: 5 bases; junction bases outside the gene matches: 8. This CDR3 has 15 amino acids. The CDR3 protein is CASSGWGQGEETQYF. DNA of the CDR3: TGTGCCAGCAGCGGCTGGGGACAGGGTGAGGAGACCCAGTACTTC.

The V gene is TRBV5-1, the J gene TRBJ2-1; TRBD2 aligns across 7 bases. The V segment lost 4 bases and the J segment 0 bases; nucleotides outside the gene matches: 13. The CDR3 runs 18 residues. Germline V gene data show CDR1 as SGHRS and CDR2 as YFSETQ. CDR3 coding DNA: TGCGCCAGCAGCCAACCAAACGGGACTACGAGCTCCTACAATGAGCAGTTCTTC. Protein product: CASSQPNGTTSSYNEQFF.

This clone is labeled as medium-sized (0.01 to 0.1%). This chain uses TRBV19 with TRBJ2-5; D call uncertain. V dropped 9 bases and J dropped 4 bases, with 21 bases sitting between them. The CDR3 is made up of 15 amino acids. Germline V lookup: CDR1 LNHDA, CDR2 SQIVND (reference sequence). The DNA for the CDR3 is TGTGCCAGCAAAGCGTTGTTAGGCTCGGGAGAGACCCAGTACTTC. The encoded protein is CASKALLGSGETQYF.

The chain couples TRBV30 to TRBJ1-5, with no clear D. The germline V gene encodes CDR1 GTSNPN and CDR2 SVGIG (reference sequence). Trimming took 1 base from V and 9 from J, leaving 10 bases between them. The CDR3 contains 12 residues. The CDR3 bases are TGTGCCTGGAGTGATCCCGGTGGGCCCCAGCATTTT. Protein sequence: CAWSDPGGPQHF.

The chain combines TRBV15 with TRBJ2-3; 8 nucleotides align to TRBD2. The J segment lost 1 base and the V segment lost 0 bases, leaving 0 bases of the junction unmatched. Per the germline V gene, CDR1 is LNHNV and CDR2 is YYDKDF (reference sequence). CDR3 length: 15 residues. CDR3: CATSRERGGTDTQYF. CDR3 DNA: TGTGCCACCAGCAGAGAGCGGGGGGGCACAGATACGCAGTATTTT.

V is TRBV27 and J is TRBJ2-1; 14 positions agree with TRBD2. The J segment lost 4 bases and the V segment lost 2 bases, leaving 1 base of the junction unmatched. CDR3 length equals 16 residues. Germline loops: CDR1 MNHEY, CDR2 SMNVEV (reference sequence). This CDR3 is CASSLGLAGGYNEQFF. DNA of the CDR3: TGTGCCAGCAGTTTAGGACTAGCGGGAGGATACAATGAGCAGTTCTTC.